Here is one TCR beta chain with its context. Its target is unknown. As for the donors, each was a healthy bone marrow donor. This entry belongs to a study of cytomegalovirus exposure and HLA in healthy donors. As for the study in general: A prior study identified 110 million or so unique TCR beta sequences from roughly 170 million T cells. Study findings and constraints: Judged likely to be a sequencing artifact was a cluster of highly shared sequence variants. Reportedly, fewer N-insertions than the approximately 650-donor mean appeared in an Asian-associated ancestry cluster in a later analysis.

This PCR relied on a set of 60 Vbeta primers and 13 Jbeta primers. Sequencing was performed with immunoSEQ multiplex PCR; in TCRdb, only in-frame clones are kept and a portion is missing. In the table there are 150,000 to 200,000 clones, more than 85% of which are singletons. The CDR3 is 16 residues long. CDR1 and CDR2 from the germline V gene are SEHNR and FQNEAQ (reference sequence). Trimming at V came to 5 bases and at J to 6 bases, leaving 8 bases not matched to a gene. This sequence was found in a woman under 30 in good health and CMV-seronegative. The sample consisted of PBMCs. The rearrangement joins TRBV7-9 to TRBJ1-6; TRBD1 matches at 9 bases. DNA of the CDR3: TGTGCCAGCAGCGTTGTCCTGGACAGGGGTAATTCACCCCTCCACTTT. Translating gives CASSVVLDRGNSPLHF.